The present TCR beta chain was sequenced within a study of shared clonotypes between healthy human individuals (dated by TCRdb to 2018 to 2021). Background on the whole study: Three men and a couple of women, aged 18 to 49 years, made up the cohort. For each donor, three plates each were used for CD4 naive and CD4 memory, two plates were used for CD8 naive, and one plate was used for CD8 memory. Per donor, leukapheresis produced somewhere between about 0.8 and 9.5 billion PBMCs. The study deeply sequenced blood TCR repertoires of about 5 healthy adults to estimate repertoire size and the extent of clonotype sharing between individuals. Libraries were prepared and TCR repertoires were sequenced by different laboratories using diverse techniques, in order to increase sequencing depth and limit assay-specific biases.

Using the deep immunoSEQ assay, TCR CDR3 regions were amplified from genomic DNA by multiplex PCR. Extracted genomic DNA from each cell subset was distributed evenly across all wells of several immunoSEQ 96-well plates, and each plate was treated as a replicate. For sorted subsets, each replicate PCR was loaded with approximately 200 ng genomic DNA, equivalent to about 30,000 T cell genomes. The purified libraries were quantified using a Qubit 3.0 fluorometer, sized with a Bioanalyzer 2100, and then quantified again using the KAPA Library Quantification kit. Every immunoSEQ 96-well plate was sequenced on a separate single-read 150-cycle Illumina NextSeq 550 flow cell. From the authors' description of their analysis: Because only junctional sequences without quality scores were contained in the immunoSEQ output, filtering matching that applied to full-length reads could not be performed. To assign V/J genes and CDR3, sequences were annotated using PyIR, a Python wrapper for IgBLAST v1.9, with IMGT germline references. Any read was removed if the V/J assignment was weak (E-value above 1e-6), the CDR3 was missing, or the read contained stop codons, out-of-frame junctions, or ambiguous translated residues. V3J clonotypes were defined by identical inferred V gene, J gene, and CDR3 amino acid sequence. Percentage overlap between repertoires was calculated by dividing the number of shared unique clonotypes by the size of the smaller repertoire. Repertoire richness was assessed with RTK rarefaction, the Chao1 estimator, and Recon v2.1 estimates of unobserved clonotypes. OLGA was used to compute generation probabilities for all TCRbeta clonotypes that the gDNA method yielded from a handful of donors. The table was pulled from immuneACCESS by TCRdb, which kept in-frame rearrangements only. Such tables lose some clones; where checked, under half of the loss comes from unresolved V genes, and the rest has no known cause. D and trimming come from the DNA, and the V and J calls and clone size come from that table. This sample is represented by 1.6 million or so clones; 98% to 99% of them were singletons. Approximately 0.4% of the sample goes to the ten largest clones.

This clone was observed a single time. What this receptor recognizes is not known. Base qualities were left out, and no much larger clone turns up one base away. The identical CDR3 is also encoded by other nucleotide sequences in the sample. Healthy HIV-negative adults with no recently reported acute infections or vaccinations were included as donors. Every donor was a Caucasian adult living in Nashville, Tennessee, USA. CD4+ T cells were enriched by magnetic negative selection, after which naive cells were positively selected on CD45RA and the negative fraction was taken as the memory subset. After blood collection by leukapheresis, PBMCs were isolated using Ficoll-Histopaque density gradient centrifugation and then cryopreserved in the vapor phase of liquid nitrogen. Analytical flow cytometry was used to check the purity and quantity of every magnetically sorted T cell population. Genomic DNA was isolated from every sorted fraction and measured by UV absorbance on a Nanodrop 2000c.

Inclusive of the bounding cysteine and phenylalanine, the CDR3 is 14 residues long. The CDR3 DNA has 42 bases and is translated from base 1. From a lookup of the germline V gene, CDR1 and CDR2 are KGHSH and LQKENI. The V and J ends are trimmed by 3 bases and 0 bases, leaving 9 bases between them. Here is what the overall study found, with its caveats: Even with the large sequencing depth, rarefaction of the sorted-subset datasets indicated that sequencing was incomplete. Pairwise subsampling led to the expectation that sequencing depth would affect the degree of clonotype sharing among donors. Sampling was restricted to blood, and TCR repertoires in tissues likely differ from the TCR repertoires found in blood. Naive subsets generally had larger estimated clonotype richness than memory subsets did. Across several donors, about 4.5% of naive CD4, 3% to 4% of naive CD8, approximately 2.5% of memory CD4, and 0.3% to 0.45% of memory CD8 clonotypes were shared. Because the study included only a small number of donors, the genetic and exposure-history diversity represented was limited. Clonotypes shared by all four sorted-subset donors showed higher generation probabilities than non-shared clonotypes.

The sequence joins TRBV18 to TRBJ2-7, with no reliable assignment of the D segment. The sequence was obtained from a man aged 25 to 45 in good health. The sample was naive CD4+ T cells sorted from blood. What this sample's cell subset or site label stands for: CD45RA+ positively selected. At the DNA level, the sequence is TGTGCCAGCTCACCGTCGGGTTCCTCCTACGAGCAGTACTTC. It specifies CASSPSGSSYEQYF.